This note documents a single T cell receptor beta chain sequence. V lost 4 bases, J lost 2 bases, and 12 bases lay in between. This CDR3 is built from 14 residues. Germline V gene data show CDR1 as SGHKS and CDR2 as YYEKEE (reference sequence). The data derive from a study of blood T cell repertoires in COVID-19. Looking at the study overall: PBMCs, B-cell-depleted T cells, or T cells provided the cDNA or gDNA that made up the material.

Participants spanned ages about 18 to 90 years and resided in about two dozen US areas. Clinical histories supplied by participants themselves formed the basis of cohort assignment. Two consecutive negative NP/OP PCR tests, clearance, or resolved symptoms defined Cohort 3 recovery. Profiled with immunoSEQ multiplex PCR; TCRdb holds only in-frame clones, not every one. Seen here are a few hundred thousand clones, about 89% observed once, and the top ten hold around 9.5%. The origin of this receptor is a woman between 40 and 55 years old who had recovered from COVID-19. The sample consisted of PBMCs or T cells enriched from blood (not recorded which). The rearrangement joins TRBV5-5 to TRBJ1-2; a weak D match, TRBD1 (5 bases). CDR3 nucleotides: TGTGCCAGCAGCGTATACAGGTTAAACTATGGCTACACCTTC. This codes for CASSVYRLNYGYTF.